The T cell receptor beta chain under discussion was sequenced for a study of cytomegalovirus exposure and HLA in healthy donors. As concerns this clone: The antigen is undetermined.

Germline trimming cut 3 bases from V and 0 bases from J; bases unmatched to any gene: 5. This CDR3 has 15 amino acids. Germline assignment: CDR1 GTSNPN and CDR2 SVGIG (reference sequence). Study findings and constraints: In an earlier analysis, about 87% or about 30%: the productive usage of most TCR beta V segments. In a later analysis, HLA-associated TCR beta chains were more clonally expanded than equally common others.

Vbeta (60) and Jbeta (13) primers were used in the PCR. Measured with immunoSEQ multiplex PCR; TCRdb has only the in-frame clones, and not every one. This sample contains 75,000 to 90,000 clones. The sequenced material came from PBMCs. The chain has TRBV30 and TRBJ2-3, with 8 bases lining up with TRBD1. The clonotype originates from a woman between 55 and 75 years old in good health and CMV-seronegative. The CDR3 DNA reads as TGTGCCTGGAGCCTGTGGACAGGGAGCACAGATACGCAGTATTTT. Its translation: CAWSLWTGSTDTQYF.